This TCR beta chain was sequenced during a study of blood T cell repertoires in COVID-19. This CDR3 comprises 14 residues. With V trimmed by 4 bases and J by 4 bases, 4 bases remained unmatched. Germline V lookup: CDR1 SGHKS, CDR2 YYEKEE (reference sequence). Original analysis: Amplification with reference gene primers provided the estimates of nucleated cell counts. Libraries were prepared by immunoSEQ multiplex PCR; TCRdb keeps only in-frame clonotypes and omits some of them. That table gives V, J and clone size, and the DNA gave D and trimming. The sample lists about 160,000 clones, around 90% occurring once.

The sequencing sample was made of peripheral blood. This sequence joins TRBV5-5 and TRBJ1-5, with 8 bases matching TRBD1. This clonotype was obtained from an older woman who had recovered from COVID-19. The CDR3 DNA follows: TGTGCCAGCAGCCGGACAGGGAGTAATCAGCCCCAGCATTTT. It is translated as CASSRTGSNQPQHF. Combining the CDR3 with reference TRBV5-5 and TRBJ1-5 gives the whole variable domain DAGVTQSPTHLIKTRGQQVTLRCSPISGHKSVSWYQQVLGQGPQFIFQYYEKEERGRGNFPDRFSARQFPNYSSELNVNALLLGDSALYLCASSRTGSNQPQHFGDGTRLSIL.